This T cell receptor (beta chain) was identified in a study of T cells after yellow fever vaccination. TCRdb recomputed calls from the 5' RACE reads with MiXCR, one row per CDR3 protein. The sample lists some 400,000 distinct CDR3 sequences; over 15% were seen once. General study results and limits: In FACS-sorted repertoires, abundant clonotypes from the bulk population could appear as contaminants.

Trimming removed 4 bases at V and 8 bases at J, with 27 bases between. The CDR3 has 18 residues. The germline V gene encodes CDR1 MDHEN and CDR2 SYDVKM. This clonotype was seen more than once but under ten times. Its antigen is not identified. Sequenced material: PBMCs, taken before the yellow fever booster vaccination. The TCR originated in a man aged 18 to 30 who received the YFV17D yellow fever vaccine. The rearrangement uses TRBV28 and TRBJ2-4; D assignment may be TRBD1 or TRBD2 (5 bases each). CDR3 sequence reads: CASSSSLAPGTLSYIQYF. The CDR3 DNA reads TGTGCCAGCAGTTCCAGCCTAGCCCCGGGGACCTTGTCCTACATTCAGTACTTC.